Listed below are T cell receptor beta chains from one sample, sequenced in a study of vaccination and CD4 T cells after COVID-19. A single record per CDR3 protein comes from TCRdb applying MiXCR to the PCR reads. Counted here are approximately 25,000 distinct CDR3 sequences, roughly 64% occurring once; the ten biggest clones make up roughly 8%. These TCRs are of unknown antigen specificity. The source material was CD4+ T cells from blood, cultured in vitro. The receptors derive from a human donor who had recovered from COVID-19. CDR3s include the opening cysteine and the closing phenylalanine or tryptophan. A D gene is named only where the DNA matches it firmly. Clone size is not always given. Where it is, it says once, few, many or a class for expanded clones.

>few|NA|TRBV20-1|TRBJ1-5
CSARAPYSNQPQHF
TGCAGTGCTAGAGCCCCTTATAGCAATCAGCCCCAGCATTTT
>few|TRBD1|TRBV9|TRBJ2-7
CASSVGQGVPFYEQYF
TGTGCCAGCAGCGTAGGGCAGGGGGTCCCCTTCTACGAGCAGTACTTC
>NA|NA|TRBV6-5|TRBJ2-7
CASSYQPYEQYF
TGTGCCAGCAGTTACCAACCCTACGAGCAGTACTTC
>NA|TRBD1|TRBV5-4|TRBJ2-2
CASSSGQGEAGELFF
TGTGCCAGCAGCTCTGGACAGGGGGAAGCCGGGGAGCTGTTTTTT
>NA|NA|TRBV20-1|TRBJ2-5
CSGGYKGIETQYF
TGCAGTGGGGGCTACAAAGGTATAGAGACCCAGTACTTC
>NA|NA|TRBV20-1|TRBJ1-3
CSATLGVSGNTIYF
TGCAGTGCTACCCTAGGCGTCTCTGGAAACACCATATATTTT
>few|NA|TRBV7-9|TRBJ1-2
CASSFSPFGVVVRAYGYTF
TGTGCCAGCAGCTTTAGCCCCTTCGGGGTTGTCGTAAGGGCCTATGGCTACACCTTC
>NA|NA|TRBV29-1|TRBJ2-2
CSVEDLGLNTGELFF
TGCAGCGTTGAAGATCTAGGGTTGAACACCGGGGAGCTGTTTTTT
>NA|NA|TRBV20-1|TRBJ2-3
CSARRAGHLTSTDTQYF
TGCAGTGCTAGACGGGCGGGTCACCTAACTAGCACAGATACGCAGTATTTT
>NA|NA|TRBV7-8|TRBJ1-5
CASSLHRDLSNQPQHF
TGTGCCAGCAGCTTACACAGGGACCTTAGCAATCAGCCCCAGCATTTT
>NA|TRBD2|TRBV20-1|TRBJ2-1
CSARGRSGVSYNEQFF
TGCAGTGCTAGAGGCCGCAGCGGGGTCTCCTACAATGAGCAGTTCTTC
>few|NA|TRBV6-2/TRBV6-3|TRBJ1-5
CASSLTGTSRQPQHF
TGTGCCAGCAGTTTGACGGGGACCTCACGGCAGCCCCAGCATTTT
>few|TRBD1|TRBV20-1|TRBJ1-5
CSARGMTGISNQPQHF
TGCAGTGCTAGAGGCATGACAGGGATCAGCAATCAGCCCCAGCATTTT
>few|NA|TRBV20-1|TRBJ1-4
CSARYRRGPKEKLFF
TGCAGTGCTAGGTACCGCCGGGGGCCTAAGGAAAAACTGTTTTTT
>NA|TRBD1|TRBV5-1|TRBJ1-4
CASSPLTGNEKLFF
TGCGCCAGCAGCCCTCTGACAGGGAATGAAAAACTGTTTTTT
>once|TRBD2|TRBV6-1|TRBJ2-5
CASSVLAGGRETQYF
TGTGCCAGCAGTGTTTTAGCGGGAGGGAGGGAGACCCAGTACTTC
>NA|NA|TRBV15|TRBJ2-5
CATSRDRWGQETQYF
TGTGCCACCAGCAGAGATAGGTGGGGTCAAGAGACCCAGTACTTC
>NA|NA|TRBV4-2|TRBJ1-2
CASSQQSSAATTYGYTF
TGTGCCAGCAGCCAACAGTCGAGTGCCGCGACAACCTATGGCTACACCTTC
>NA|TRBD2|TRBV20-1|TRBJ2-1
CSASGRWDEQFF
TGCAGTGCGAGCGGGAGATGGGATGAGCAGTTCTTC
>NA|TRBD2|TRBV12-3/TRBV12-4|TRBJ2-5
CASSSGGLAGVGETQYF
TGTGCCAGCAGTTCCGGAGGACTAGCGGGAGTTGGGGAGACCCAGTACTTC
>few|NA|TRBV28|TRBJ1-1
CASSFGQFEAFF
TGTGCCAGCAGTTTCGGACAGTTTGAAGCTTTCTTT
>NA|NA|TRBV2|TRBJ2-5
CASSVDREETQYF
TGTGCCAGCAGTGTCGATCGAGAAGAGACCCAGTACTTC
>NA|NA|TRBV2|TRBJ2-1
CASSREANHEQFF
TGTGCCAGCAGCAGGGAGGCCAACCATGAGCAGTTCTTC
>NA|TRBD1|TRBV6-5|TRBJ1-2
CASSYVVGGRQGPIAGYTF
TGTGCCAGCAGTTACGTGGTTGGGGGCAGACAGGGGCCAATTGCGGGCTACACCTTC
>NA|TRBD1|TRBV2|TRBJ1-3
CASRERTGVRGNTIYF
TGTGCCAGCAGGGAAAGGACAGGGGTGCGTGGAAACACCATATATTTT
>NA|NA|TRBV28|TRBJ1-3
CASTLRGVSGNTIYF
TGTGCCAGCACCCTTCGGGGGGTCTCTGGAAACACCATATATTTT
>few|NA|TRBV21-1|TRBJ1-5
CASSKWQNSNQPQHF
TGTGCCAGCAGCAAGTGGCAGAATAGCAATCAGCCCCAGCATTTT
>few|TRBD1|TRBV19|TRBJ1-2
CASSNQPTGGPLSGYTF
TGTGCCAGTAGTAACCAACCGACAGGGGGACCCCTGAGTGGCTACACCTTC
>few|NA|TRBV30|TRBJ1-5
CAWSVSGNQPQHF
TGTGCCTGGAGTGTATCTGGCAATCAGCCCCAGCATTTT
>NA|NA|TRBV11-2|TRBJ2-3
CASSLIGLGPTQYF
TGTGCCAGCAGCCTCATAGGCCTGGGGCCTACGCAGTATTTT
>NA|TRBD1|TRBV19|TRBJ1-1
CASSQRVQGANTEAFF
TGTGCCAGTAGTCAGAGAGTTCAGGGGGCGAACACTGAAGCTTTCTTT
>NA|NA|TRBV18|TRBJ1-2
CASSPPNSPDGYTF
TGTGCCAGCTCACCACCCAACAGCCCTGATGGCTACACCTTC
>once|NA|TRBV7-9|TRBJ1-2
CASSFGTAYGYTF
TGTGCCAGCAGCTTTGGGACTGCTTATGGCTACACCTTC
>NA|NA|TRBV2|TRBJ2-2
CAEGRGADTGELFF
TGTGCCGAGGGCAGGGGGGCGGACACCGGGGAGCTGTTTTTT
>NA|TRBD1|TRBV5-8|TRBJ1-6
CASSLAGQGNSPLHF
TGTGCCAGCAGCTTGGCGGGACAGGGGAATTCACCCCTCCACTTT
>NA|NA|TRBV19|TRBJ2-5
CASSIGLGNGQETQYF
TGTGCCAGTAGTATAGGACTAGGAAATGGCCAAGAGACCCAGTACTTC
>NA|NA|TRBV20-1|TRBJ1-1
CSVSAGLEAFF
TGCAGTGTATCGGCGGGCCTCGAAGCTTTCTTT
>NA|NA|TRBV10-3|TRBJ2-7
CAISENTLGQYF
TGTGCCATCAGTGAGAATACCCTGGGGCAGTACTTC
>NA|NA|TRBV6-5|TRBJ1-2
CASSYLQNYGYTF
TGTGCCAGCAGTTACTTACAGAACTATGGCTACACCTTC
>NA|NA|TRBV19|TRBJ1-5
CASRKGGNSNQPQHF
TGTGCCAGTAGAAAAGGGGGAAATAGCAATCAGCCCCAGCATTTT
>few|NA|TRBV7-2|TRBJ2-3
CASSKPGGDTQYF
TGTGCCAGCAGCAAACCGGGTGGAGATACGCAGTATTTT
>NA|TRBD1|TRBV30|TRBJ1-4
CAWMQGGEKLFF
TGTGCCTGGATGCAGGGGGGGGAAAAACTGTTTTTT
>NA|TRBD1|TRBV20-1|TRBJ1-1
CSARGDSLNTEAFF
TGCAGTGCTAGAGGGGACAGCTTGAACACTGAAGCTTTCTTT
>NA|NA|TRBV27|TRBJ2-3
CASSFWAVSTDTQYF
TGTGCCAGCAGTTTCTGGGCGGTTAGCACAGATACGCAGTATTTT
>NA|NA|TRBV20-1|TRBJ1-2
CSAAKPGVEHGYTF
TGCAGTGCCGCCAAACCGGGGGTTGAGCATGGCTACACCTTC
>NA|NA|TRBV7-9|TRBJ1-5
CASSFTDSNQPQHF
TGTGCCAGCAGCTTTACAGATAGCAATCAGCCCCAGCATTTT
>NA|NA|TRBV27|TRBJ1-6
CASQGRGGSPLHF
TGTGCATCCCAGGGCAGGGGAGGGTCACCCCTCCACTTT
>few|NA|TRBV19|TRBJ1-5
CATAGTFTGPQHF
TGTGCCACTGCTGGGACGTTTACTGGGCCCCAGCATTTT
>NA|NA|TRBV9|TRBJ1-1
CASRPTAGAEAFF
TGTGCCAGCAGGCCAACTGCAGGCGCTGAAGCTTTCTTT
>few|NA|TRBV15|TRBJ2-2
CATSRGGDTGELFF
TGTGCCACCAGCAGAGGGGGGGACACCGGGGAGCTGTTTTTT
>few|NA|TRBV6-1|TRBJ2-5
CASSVGGRPRETQYF
TGTGCCAGCAGCGTAGGGGGACGGCCGAGGGAGACCCAGTACTTC
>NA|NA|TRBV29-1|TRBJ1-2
CSVEEGRTARYTF
TGCAGCGTTGAGGAGGGTCGGACAGCCCGCTACACCTTC
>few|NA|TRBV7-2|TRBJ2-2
CASSLVVGGGAGELFF
TGTGCCAGCAGCTTAGTGGTGGGAGGTGGGGCCGGGGAGCTGTTTTTT
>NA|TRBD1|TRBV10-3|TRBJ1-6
CAISDKGTANSPLHF
TGTGCCATCAGTGACAAGGGGACAGCTAATTCACCCCTCCACTTT
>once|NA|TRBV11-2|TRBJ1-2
CASSHRGDYGYTF
TGTGCCAGCAGCCATAGAGGAGATTATGGCTACACCTTC
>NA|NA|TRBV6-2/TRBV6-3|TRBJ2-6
CASSYPLERSGANVLTF
TGTGCCAGCAGTTACCCCCTGGAGCGCTCTGGGGCCAACGTCCTGACTTTC
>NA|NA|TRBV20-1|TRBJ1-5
CSTISGALGNQPQHF
TGCAGTACCATTTCAGGGGCCCTGGGGAATCAGCCCCAGCATTTT
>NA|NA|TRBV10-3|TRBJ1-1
CAGDRGGGLNTEAFF
TGTGCCGGCGATCGGGGTGGGGGACTGAACACTGAAGCTTTCTTT
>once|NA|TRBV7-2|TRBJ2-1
CASSLAYSQGEQFF
TGTGCCAGCAGCTTAGCCTATTCCCAGGGTGAGCAGTTCTTC